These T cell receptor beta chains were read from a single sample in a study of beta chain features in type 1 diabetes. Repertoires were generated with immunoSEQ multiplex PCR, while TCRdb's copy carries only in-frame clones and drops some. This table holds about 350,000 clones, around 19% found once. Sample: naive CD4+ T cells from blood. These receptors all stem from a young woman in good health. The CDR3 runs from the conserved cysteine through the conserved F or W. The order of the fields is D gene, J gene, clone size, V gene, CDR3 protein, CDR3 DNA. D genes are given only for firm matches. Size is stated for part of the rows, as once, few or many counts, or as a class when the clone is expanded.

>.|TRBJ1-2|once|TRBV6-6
CASSYEWGPPYGYTF
TGTGCCAGCAGTTACGAATGGGGGCCCCCCTATGGCTACACCTTC
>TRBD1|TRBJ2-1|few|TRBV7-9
CASSLMRTGGTFF
TGTGCCAGCAGCTTAATGAGGACAGGAGGAACGTTCTTC
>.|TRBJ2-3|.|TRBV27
CATGTTSTDTQYF
TGTGCCACCGGGACAACTAGCACAGATACGCAGTATTTT
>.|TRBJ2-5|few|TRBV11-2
CASSSDLQETQYF
TGTGCCAGCAGCTCGGACTTGCAAGAGACCCAGTACTTC
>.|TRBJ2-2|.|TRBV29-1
CSVAGGGVGTGELFF
TGCAGCGTTGCGGGCGGGGGCGTGGGCACCGGGGAGCTGTTTTTT
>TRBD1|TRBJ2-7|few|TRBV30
CAWTRGQGGGEQYF
TGTGCCTGGACGAGGGGACAGGGAGGTGGGGAGCAGTACTTC
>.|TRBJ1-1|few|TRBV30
CAWSSTRLRGSEAFF
TGTGCCTGGAGTTCAACCAGACTCAGGGGCAGTGAAGCTTTCTTT
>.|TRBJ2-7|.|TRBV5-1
CASRATLRERPYEQYF
TGCGCCAGCAGGGCCACCTTACGGGAAAGACCCTACGAGCAGTACTTC
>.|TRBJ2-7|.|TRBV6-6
CASTPQTGSHEQYF
TGTGCCAGCACCCCCCAGACAGGTAGCCACGAGCAGTACTTC
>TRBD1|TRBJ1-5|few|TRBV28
CASSRPLDRVGNQPQHF
TGTGCCAGCAGTCGGCCCCTTGACAGGGTTGGCAATCAGCCCCAGCATTTT
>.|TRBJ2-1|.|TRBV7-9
CASSFWAPPDNEQFF
TGTGCCAGCAGCTTTTGGGCCCCTCCCGACAATGAGCAGTTCTTC
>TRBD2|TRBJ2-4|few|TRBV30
CAWSARTRNIQYF
TGTGCCTGGAGTGCCCGGACTAGGAACATTCAGTACTTC
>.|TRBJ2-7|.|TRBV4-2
CASSQDLGGYEQYF
TGTGCCAGCAGCCAAGATTTAGGGGGTTACGAGCAGTACTTC
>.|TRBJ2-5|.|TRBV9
CASSVASGEGTQYF
TGTGCCAGCAGCGTAGCGTCGGGGGAAGGGACCCAGTACTTC
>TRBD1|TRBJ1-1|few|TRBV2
CASSSRQGKRRNTEAFF
TGTGCCAGCAGTTCTCGACAGGGGAAGCGGAGGAACACTGAAGCTTTCTTT
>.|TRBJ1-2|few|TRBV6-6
CASTAANYGYTF
TGTGCCAGCACCGCAGCTAACTATGGCTACACCTTC
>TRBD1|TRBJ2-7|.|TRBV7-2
CASSWDRGGQQYF
TGTGCCAGCAGCTGGGACAGGGGGGGCCAGCAGTACTTC
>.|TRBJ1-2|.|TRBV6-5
CASSYSGGGDYGYTF
TGTGCCAGCAGTTACTCGGGCGGGGGAGACTATGGCTACACCTTC
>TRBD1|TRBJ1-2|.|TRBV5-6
CASSPGTGATSIYGYTF
TGTGCCAGCAGCCCAGGGACAGGGGCTACCTCTATCTATGGCTACACCTTC
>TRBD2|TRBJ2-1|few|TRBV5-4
CASSSRGLASYNEQFF
TGTGCCAGCAGCTCGAGGGGACTAGCGTCCTACAATGAGCAGTTCTTC
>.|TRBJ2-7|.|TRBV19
CASSMSGLQYF
TGTGCCAGTAGTATGAGCGGTCTGCAGTACTTC
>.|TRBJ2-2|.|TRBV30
CAWSVRRTWNTGELFF
TGTGCCTGGAGTGTACGGAGGACGTGGAACACCGGGGAGCTGTTTTTT
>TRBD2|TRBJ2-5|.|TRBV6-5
CASRAVPRGQETQYF
TGTGCCAGCAGAGCGGTCCCGCGGGGGCAAGAGACCCAGTACTTC
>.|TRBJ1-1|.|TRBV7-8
CASSFRESDTEAFF
TGTGCCAGCAGCTTTCGCGAATCGGACACTGAAGCTTTCTTT
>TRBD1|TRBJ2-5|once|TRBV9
CASSQGAEETQYF
TGTGCCAGCAGCCAGGGGGCCGAAGAGACCCAGTACTTC
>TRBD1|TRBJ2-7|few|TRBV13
CASSLGQGAYEQYF
TGTGCCAGCAGCTTGGGACAGGGTGCCTACGAGCAGTACTTC
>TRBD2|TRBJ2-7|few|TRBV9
CASSASTGGPSYEQYF
TGTGCCAGCAGTGCCTCCACGGGAGGTCCCTCCTACGAGCAGTACTTC
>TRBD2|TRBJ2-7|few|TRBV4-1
CASSQDMKTSGSYEQYF
TGCGCCAGCAGCCAAGATATGAAGACTAGCGGATCCTACGAGCAGTACTTC
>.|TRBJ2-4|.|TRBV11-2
CASSSLGLAKNIQYF
TGTGCCAGCAGCAGCCTGGGCCTAGCCAAAAACATTCAGTACTTC
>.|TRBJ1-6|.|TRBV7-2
CASSREPGAPLHF
TGTGCCAGCAGCCGAGAACCGGGAGCACCCCTCCACTTT
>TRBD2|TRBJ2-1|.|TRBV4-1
CASTRRTSGQTYNEQFF
TGCGCCAGCACTAGGAGGACTAGCGGGCAAACCTACAATGAGCAGTTCTTC
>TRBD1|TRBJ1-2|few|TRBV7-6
CASSLRTGLNYGYTF
TGTGCCAGCAGCTTACGGACAGGTCTTAACTATGGCTACACCTTC
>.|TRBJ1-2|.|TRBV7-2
CASSTDGISNYGYTF
TGTGCCAGCAGCACCGACGGGATTTCTAACTATGGCTACACCTTC
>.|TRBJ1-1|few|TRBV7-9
CASSPPIQFSTEAFF
TGTGCCAGCAGCCCTCCGATACAGTTTAGCACTGAAGCTTTCTTT
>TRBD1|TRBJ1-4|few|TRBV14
CASSPRTGGREKLFF
TGTGCCAGCAGCCCCAGGACAGGGGGACGTGAAAAACTGTTTTTT
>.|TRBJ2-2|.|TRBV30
CASYRLTGELFF
TGTGCCTCCTACAGGTTAACCGGGGAGCTGTTTTTT
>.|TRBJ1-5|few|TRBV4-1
CASSQGNLRPKTQPQHF
TGCGCCAGCAGCCAAGGAAACCTGCGGCCTAAGACCCAGCCCCAGCATTTT
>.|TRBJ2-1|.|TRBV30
CAWAGSSYNEQFF
TGTGCCTGGGCAGGCAGCTCCTACAATGAGCAGTTCTTC
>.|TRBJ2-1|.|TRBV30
CAWSVGSSYNEQFF
TGTGCCTGGAGTGTCGGGAGCTCCTACAATGAGCAGTTCTTC
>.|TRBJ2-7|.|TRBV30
CAWSVAVWQYF
TGTGCCTGGAGTGTGGCGGTATGGCAGTACTTC
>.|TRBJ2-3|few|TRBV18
CASSSSTDTQYF
TGTGCCAGCTCATCTTCCACAGATACGCAGTATTTT
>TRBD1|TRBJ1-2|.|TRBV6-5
CASSGQGTYGYTF
TGTGCCAGCAGTGGACAGGGAACCTATGGCTACACCTTC
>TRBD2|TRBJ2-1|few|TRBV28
CASSSGGSINEQFF
TGTGCCAGCAGTTCAGGCGGGAGTATCAATGAGCAGTTCTTC
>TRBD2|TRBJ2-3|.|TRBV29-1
CSVERGGTDTQYF
TGCAGCGTTGAACGGGGGGGGACAGATACGCAGTATTTT
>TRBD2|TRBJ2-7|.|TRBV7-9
CASSLAGTSGGYYEQYF
TGTGCCAGCAGCTTAGCGGGGACTAGCGGGGGGTACTACGAGCAGTACTTC